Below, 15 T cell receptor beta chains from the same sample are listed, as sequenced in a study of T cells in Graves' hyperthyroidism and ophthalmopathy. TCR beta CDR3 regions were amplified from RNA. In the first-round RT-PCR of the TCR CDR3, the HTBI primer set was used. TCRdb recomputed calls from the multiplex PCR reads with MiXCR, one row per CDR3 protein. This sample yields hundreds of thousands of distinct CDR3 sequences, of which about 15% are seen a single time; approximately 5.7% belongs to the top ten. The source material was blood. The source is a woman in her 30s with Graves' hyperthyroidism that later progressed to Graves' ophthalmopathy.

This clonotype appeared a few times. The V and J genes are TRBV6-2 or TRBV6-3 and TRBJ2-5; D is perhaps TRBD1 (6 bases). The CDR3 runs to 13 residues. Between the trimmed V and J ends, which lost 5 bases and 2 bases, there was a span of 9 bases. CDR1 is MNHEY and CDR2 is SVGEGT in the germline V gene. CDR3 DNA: TGTGCCAGCAGTCGGGACAAACAAGAGACCCAGTACTTC. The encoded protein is CASSRDKQETQYF.

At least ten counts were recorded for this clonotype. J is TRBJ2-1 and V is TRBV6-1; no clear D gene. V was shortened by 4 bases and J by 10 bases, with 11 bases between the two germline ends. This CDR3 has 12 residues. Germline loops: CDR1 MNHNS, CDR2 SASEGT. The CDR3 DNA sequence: TGTGCCAGCAGTGCTCCCTGGGAAGAGCAGTTCTTC. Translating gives CASSAPWEEQFF.

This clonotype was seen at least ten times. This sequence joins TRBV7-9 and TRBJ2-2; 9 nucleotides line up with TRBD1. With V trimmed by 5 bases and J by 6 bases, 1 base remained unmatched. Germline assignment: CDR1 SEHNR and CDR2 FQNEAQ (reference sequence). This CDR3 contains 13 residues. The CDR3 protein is CASSGQGSGELFF. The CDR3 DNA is TGTGCCAGCAGCGGACAGGGGTCCGGGGAGCTGTTTTTT.

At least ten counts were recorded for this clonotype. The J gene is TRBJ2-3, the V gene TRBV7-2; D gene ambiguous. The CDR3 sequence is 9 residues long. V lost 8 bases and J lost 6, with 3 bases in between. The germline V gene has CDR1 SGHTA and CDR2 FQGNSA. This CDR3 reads CASGDTQYF. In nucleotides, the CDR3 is TGTGCCAGCGGGGATACGCAGTATTTT.

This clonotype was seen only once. CDR3 coding DNA: TGTGCCAGTAGTATCTTAGGGAAGCAAGAGACCCAGTACTTC. Amino acid sequence: CASSILGKQETQYF. V gene TRBV19 combines with J gene TRBJ2-5; D is unresolved. Between the trimmed V and J ends, which lost 3 bases and 2 bases, there was a span of 10 bases. Germline CDR1 is LNHDA and CDR2 is SQIVND (reference sequence). CDR3 size: 14 residues.

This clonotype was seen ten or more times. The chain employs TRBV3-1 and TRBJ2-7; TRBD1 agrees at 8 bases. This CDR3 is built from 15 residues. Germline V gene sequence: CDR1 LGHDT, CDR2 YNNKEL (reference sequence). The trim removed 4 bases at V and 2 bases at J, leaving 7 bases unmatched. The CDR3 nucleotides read TGTGCCAGCAGCCGAGCCGGGACAGGTCCCTACGAGCAGTACTTC. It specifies CASSRAGTGPYEQYF.

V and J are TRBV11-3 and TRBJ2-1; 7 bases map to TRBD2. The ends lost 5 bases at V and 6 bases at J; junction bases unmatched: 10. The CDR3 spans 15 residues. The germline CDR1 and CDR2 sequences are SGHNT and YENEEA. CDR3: CASSQDTTSINEQFF. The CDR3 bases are TGTGCCAGCAGCCAAGATACGACTAGCATCAATGAGCAGTTCTTC. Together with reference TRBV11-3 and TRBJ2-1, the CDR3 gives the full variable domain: EAGVVQSPRYKIIEKKQPVAFWCNPISGHNTLYWYLQNLGQGPELLIRYENEEAVDDSQLPKDRFSAERLKGVDSTLKIQPAELGDSAVYLCASSQDTTSINEQFFGPGTRLTVL.

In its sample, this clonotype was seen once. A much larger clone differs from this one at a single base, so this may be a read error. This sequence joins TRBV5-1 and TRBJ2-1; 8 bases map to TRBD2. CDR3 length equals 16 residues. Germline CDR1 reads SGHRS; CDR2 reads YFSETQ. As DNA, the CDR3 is TGCGCCAGCAGCTTGGTAGCTAGCGGGCCGTACAATGAGCAGTCCTTC. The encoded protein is CASSLVASGPYNEQSF. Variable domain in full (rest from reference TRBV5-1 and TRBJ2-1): KAGVTQTPRYLIKTRGQQVTLSCSPISGHRSVSWYQQTPGQGLQFLFEYFSETQRNKGNFPGRFSGRQFSNSRSEMNVSTLELGDSALYLCASSLVASGPYNEQSFGPGTRLTVL.

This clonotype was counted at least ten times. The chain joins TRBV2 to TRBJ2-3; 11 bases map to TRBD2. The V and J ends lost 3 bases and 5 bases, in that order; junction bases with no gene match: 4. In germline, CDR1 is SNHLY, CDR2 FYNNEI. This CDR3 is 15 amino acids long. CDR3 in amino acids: CASSEGLAGGDTQYF. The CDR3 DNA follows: TGTGCCAGCAGTGAGGGGCTAGCGGGAGGAGATACGCAGTATTTT.

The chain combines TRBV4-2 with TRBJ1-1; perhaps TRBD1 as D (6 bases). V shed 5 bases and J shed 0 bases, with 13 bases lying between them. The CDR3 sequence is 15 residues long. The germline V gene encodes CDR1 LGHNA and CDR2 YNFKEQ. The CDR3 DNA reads TGTGCCAGCAGCTGGGGTGGACAGCTGAACACTGAAGCTTTCTTT. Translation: CASSWGGQLNTEAFF.

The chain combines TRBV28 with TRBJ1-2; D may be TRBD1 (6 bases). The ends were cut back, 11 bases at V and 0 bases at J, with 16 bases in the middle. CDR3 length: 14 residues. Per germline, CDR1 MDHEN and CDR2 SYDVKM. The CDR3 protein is CAAERGGSNYGYTF. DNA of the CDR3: TGTGCCGCAGAAAGGGGGGGATCTAACTATGGCTACACCTTC.

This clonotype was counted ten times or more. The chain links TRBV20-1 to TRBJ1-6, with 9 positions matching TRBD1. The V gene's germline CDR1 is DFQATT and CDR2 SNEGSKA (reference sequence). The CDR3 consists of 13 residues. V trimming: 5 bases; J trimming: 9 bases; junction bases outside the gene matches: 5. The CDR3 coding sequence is TGCAGTGCTGGGGGACAGGGTGGTTCACCCCTCCACTTT. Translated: CSAGGQGGSPLHF.

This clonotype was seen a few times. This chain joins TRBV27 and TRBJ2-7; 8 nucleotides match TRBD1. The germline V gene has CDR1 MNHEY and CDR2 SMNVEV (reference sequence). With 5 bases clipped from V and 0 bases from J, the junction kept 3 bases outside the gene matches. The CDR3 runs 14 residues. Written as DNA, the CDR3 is TGTGCCAGCAGTATCACAGGGGGCTCCTACGAGCAGTACTTC. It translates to CASSITGGSYEQYF.

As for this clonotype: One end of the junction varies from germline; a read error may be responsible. CDR3 sequence (DNA): TGTGCCAGCAGCGTAGCTCTAGCGGGAGGGCACAATGAGCAGTCCTTC. This translates into CASSVALAGGHNEQSF. The chain recombines TRBV9 with TRBJ2-1, with 12 bases lining up with TRBD2. The CDR3 covers 16 residues. Germline V gene lookup returns CDR1 SGDLS and CDR2 YYNGEE.

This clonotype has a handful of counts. The CDR3 is CASSILLPGHNYGYTF. The CDR3 DNA reads as TGTGCCAGTAGTATCCTTCTACCGGGGCATAACTATGGCTACACCTTC. This chain joins TRBV19 and TRBJ1-2, with D possibly being TRBD1 (5 bases). The CDR3 consists of 16 residues. With 3 bases removed from V and 1 base from J, the gap between germline ends came to 15 bases. Germline CDR1 is LNHDA and CDR2 is SQIVND (reference sequence).